The sequence of this T cell receptor (beta chain) was determined in a study of beta chain features in type 1 diabetes. General study results and limits: A PCR bias possibly favoring shorter templates would apply equally to patients and controls. Moderate but significant shortening of TCRB CDR3s was recorded in all four CD4+ subsets from Type 1 diabetes patients.

Every bit of the isolated RNA underwent reverse transcription, so sequencing read expressed TCRB transcripts. Here immunoSEQ multiplex PCR was the method, and the copy in TCRdb shows in-frame clones only, minus some. The repertoire includes 52,000 or so clones, roughly half of them detected once, and 2% to 3% sits in the top ten. The CDR3 covers 13 residues. Trimming removed 10 bases at V and 1 base at J, with 12 bases between. Germline CDR1 reads MNHEY; CDR2 reads SMNVEV (reference sequence). A note on this clone: The target antigen is unknown.

This chain links TRBV27 with TRBJ2-3; maybe TRBD2 (6 bases). Sequencing input: Tregs from blood. This TCR derives from a woman aged 40 to 49 with type 1 diabetes. The chain's CDR3 is CATLKRGTDTQYF. The CDR3 bases are TGTGCCACCCTTAAGCGGGGCACAGATACGCAGTATTTT.